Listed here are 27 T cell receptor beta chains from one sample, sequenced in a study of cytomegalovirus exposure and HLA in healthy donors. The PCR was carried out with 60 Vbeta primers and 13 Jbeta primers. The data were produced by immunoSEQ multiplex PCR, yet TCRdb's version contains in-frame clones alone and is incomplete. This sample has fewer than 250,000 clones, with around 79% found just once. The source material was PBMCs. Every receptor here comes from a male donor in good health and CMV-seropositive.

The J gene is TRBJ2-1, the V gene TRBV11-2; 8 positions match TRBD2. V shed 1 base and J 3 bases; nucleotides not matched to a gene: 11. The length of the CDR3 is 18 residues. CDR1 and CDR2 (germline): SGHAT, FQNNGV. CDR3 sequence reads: CASSLVPTSGLNYNEQFF. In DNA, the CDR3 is TGTGCCAGCAGCTTAGTCCCCACTAGCGGCCTAAACTACAATGAGCAGTTCTTC. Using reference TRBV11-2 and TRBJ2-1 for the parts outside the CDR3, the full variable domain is EAGVAQSPRYKIIEKRQSVAFWCNPISGHATLYWYQQILGQGPKLLIQFQNNGVVDDSQLPKDRFSAERLKGVDSTLKIQPAKLEDSAVYLCASSLVPTSGLNYNEQFFGPGTRLTVL.

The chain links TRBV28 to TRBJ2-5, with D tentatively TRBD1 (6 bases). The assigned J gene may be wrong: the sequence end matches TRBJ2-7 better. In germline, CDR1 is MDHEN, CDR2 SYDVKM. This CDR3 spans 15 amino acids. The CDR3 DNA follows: TGTGCCAGCAGTTTGGTGGCAGGGGCTTCCTACGAGCAGTACTTC. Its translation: CASSLVAGASYEQYF.

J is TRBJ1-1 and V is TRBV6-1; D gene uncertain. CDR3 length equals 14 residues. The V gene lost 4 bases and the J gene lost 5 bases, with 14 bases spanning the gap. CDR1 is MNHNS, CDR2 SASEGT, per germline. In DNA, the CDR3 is TGTGCCAGCAGTGTTGAAAGGTTGAGGACTGAAGCTTTCTTT. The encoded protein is CASSVERLRTEAFF.

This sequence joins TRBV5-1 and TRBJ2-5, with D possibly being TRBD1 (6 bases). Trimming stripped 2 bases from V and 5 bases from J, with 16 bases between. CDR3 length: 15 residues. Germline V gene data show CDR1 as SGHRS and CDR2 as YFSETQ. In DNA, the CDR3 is TGCGCCAGCAGCTTAGGACAGCTAATCGAGGAGACCCAGTACTTC. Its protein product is CASSLGQLIEETQYF.

The CDR3 reads CASSASGLVSNSPLHF. DNA for the CDR3: TGTGCCAGCAGCGCGTCAGGGTTAGTCTCCAATTCACCCCTCCACTTT. The chain joins TRBV7-2 to TRBJ1-6; tentatively, D is TRBD1 (5 bases). From germline, CDR1 is SGHTA and CDR2 FQGNSA. V lost 5 bases and J 7 bases, leaving 18 bases between the germline ends. CDR3 size: 16 residues.

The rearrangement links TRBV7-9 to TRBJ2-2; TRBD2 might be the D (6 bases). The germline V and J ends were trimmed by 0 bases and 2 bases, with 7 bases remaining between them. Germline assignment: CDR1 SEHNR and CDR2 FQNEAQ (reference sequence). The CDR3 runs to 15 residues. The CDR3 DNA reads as TGTGCCAGCAGCTTAGCGCGGGGAAACACCGGGGAGCTGTTTTTT. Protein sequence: CASSLARGNTGELFF.

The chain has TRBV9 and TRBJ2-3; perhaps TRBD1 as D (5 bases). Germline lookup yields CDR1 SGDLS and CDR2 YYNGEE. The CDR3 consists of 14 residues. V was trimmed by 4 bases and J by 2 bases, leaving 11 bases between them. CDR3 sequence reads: CASSPWGPTDTQYF. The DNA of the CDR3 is TGTGCCAGCAGCCCCTGGGGCCCCACAGATACGCAGTATTTT.

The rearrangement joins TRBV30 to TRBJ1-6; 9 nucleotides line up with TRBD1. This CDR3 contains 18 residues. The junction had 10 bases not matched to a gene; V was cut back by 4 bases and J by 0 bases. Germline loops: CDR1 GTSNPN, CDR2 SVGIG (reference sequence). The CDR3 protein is CAWMIRDRAPSYNSPLHF. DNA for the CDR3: TGTGCCTGGATGATCCGGGACAGGGCGCCCTCCTATAATTCACCCCTCCACTTT.

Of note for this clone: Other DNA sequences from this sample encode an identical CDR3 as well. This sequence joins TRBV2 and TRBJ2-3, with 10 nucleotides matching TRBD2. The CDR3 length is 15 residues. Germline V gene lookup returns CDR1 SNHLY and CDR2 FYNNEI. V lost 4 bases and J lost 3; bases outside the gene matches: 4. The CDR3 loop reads CASSVGAGGTDTQYF. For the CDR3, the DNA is TGTGCCAGCAGTGTTGGAGCGGGAGGGACAGATACGCAGTATTTT. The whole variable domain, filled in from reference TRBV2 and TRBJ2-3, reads EPEVTQTPSHQVTQMGQEVILRCVPISNHLYFYWYRQILGQKVEFLVSFYNNEISEKSEIFDDQFSVERPDGSNFTLKIRSTKLEDSAMYFCASSVGAGGTDTQYFGPGTRLTVL.

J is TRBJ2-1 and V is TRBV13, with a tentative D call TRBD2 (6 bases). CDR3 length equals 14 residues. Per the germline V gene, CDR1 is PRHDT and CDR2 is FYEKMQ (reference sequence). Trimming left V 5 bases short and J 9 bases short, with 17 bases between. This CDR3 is CASSPREWASEQFF. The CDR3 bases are TGTGCCAGCAGCCCTCGGGAGTGGGCGAGTGAGCAGTTCTTC. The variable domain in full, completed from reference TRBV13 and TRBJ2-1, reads AAGVIQSPRHLIKEKRETATLKCYPIPRHDTVYWYQQGPGQDPQFLISFYEKMQSDKGSIPDRFSAQQFSDYHSELNMSSLELGDSALYFCASSPREWASEQFFGPGTRLTVL.

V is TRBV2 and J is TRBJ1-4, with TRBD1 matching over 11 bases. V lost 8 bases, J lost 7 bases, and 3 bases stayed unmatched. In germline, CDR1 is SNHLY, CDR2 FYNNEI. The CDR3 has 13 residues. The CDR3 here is CASSDRGLEKLFF. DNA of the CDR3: TGTGCCAGCTCGGACAGGGGGCTTGAAAAACTGTTTTTT.

Here the CDR3 reads CATSRGRGRDTGELFF. The CDR3 DNA is TGTGCCACCAGCAGAGGGAGAGGCCGGGACACCGGGGAGCTGTTTTTT. The rearrangement links TRBV15 to TRBJ2-2; D uncertain. The V gene lost 1 base and the J gene lost 3 bases, with 12 bases spanning the gap. The CDR3 runs 16 residues. The germline V gene has CDR1 LNHNV and CDR2 YYDKDF (reference sequence).

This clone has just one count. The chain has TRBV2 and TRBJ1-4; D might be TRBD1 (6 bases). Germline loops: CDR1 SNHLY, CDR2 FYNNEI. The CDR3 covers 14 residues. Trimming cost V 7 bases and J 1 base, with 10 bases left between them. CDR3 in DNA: TGTGCCAGCAAGGGGGACGGAACTAATGAAAAACTGTTTTTT. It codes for CASKGDGTNEKLFF.

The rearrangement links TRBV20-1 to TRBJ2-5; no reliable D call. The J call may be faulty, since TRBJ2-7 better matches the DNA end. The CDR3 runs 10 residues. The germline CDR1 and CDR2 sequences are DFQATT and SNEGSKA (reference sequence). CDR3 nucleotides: TGCAGTGCTAGACACTACGAGCAGTACTTC. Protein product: CSARHYEQYF.

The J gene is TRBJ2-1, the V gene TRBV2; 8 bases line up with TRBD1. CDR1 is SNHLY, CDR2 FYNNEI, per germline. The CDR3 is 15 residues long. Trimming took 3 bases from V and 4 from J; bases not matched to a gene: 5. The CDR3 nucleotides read TGTGCCAGCAGTGACCGGGACAGGCTATACAATGAGCAGTTCTTC. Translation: CASSDRDRLYNEQFF.

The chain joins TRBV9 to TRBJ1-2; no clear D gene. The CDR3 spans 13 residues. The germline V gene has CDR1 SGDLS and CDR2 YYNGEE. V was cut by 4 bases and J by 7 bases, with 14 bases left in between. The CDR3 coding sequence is TGTGCCAGCAGCCGAGGGAAGGATGGTGGCTACACCTTC. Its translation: CASSRGKDGGYTF.

The CDR3 DNA reads as TGTGCCAGCAGCTTAGCACCTGGCCGGGGAGACAATGAGCAGTTCTTC. It encodes CASSLAPGRGDNEQFF. This rearrangement joins TRBV7-6 to TRBJ2-1, with TRBD2 as a possible D gene (5 bases). Germline CDR1 SGHVS, CDR2 FNYEAQ. The CDR3 extends over 16 amino acids. V was pared by 0 bases and J by 5 bases, with 14 bases between. The full variable domain, in which reference TRBV7-6 and TRBJ2-1 provide the parts outside the CDR3, is GAGVSQSPRYKVTKRGQDVALRCDPISGHVSLYWYRQALGQGPEFLTYFNYEAQQDKSGLPNDRFSAERPEGSISTLTIQRTEQRDSAMYRCASSLAPGRGDNEQFFGPGTRLTVL.

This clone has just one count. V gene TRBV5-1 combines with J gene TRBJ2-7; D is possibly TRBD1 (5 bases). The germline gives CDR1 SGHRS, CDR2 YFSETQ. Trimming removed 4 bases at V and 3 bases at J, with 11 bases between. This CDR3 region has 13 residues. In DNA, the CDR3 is TGCGCCAGCAGCCCCATGCAGGGCTACGAGCAGTACTTC. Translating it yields CASSPMQGYEQYF.

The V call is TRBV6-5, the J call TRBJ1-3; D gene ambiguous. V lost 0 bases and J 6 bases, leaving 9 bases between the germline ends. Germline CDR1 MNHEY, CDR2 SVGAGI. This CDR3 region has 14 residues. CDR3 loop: CASSYSPLENTIYF. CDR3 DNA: TGTGCCAGCAGTTACTCCCCACTCGAAAACACCATATATTTT.

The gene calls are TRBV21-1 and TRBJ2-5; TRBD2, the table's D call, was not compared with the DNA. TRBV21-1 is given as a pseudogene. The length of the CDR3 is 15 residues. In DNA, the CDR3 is TGTGCCAGCAGCAAGTCGACGGGGGGCTCGGAGACCCAGTACTTC. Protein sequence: CASSKSTGGSETQYF.

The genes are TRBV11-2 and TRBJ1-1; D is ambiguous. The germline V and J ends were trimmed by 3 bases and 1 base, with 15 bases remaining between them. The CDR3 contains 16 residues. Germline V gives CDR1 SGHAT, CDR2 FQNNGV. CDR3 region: CASSLNIGRQNTEAFF. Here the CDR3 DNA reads TGTGCCAGCAGCTTGAATATAGGCAGGCAGAACACTGAAGCTTTCTTT.

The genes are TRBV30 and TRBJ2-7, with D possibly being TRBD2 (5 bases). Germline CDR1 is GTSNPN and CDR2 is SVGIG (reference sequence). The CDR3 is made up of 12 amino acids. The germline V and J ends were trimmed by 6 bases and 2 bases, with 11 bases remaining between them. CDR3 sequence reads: CACRDGAYEQYF. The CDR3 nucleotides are TGTGCCTGCCGGGATGGGGCCTACGAGCAGTACTTC. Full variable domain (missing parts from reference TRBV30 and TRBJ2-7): SQTIHQWPATLVQPVGSPLSLECTVEGTSNPNLYWYRQAAGRGLQLLFYSVGIGQISSEVPQNLSASRPQDRQFILSSKKLLLSDSGFYLCACRDGAYEQYFGPGTRLTVT.

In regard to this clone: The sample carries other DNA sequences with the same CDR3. The CDR3 coding sequence is TGTGCCAGCAGCTGGGGGGGGGAGCAGAACGAGGATGGCTACACCTTC. As protein: CASSWGGEQNEDGYTF. This chain joins TRBV5-4 and TRBJ1-2; possible D gene TRBD1, 5 bases. The CDR3 sequence is 16 residues long. Germline CDR1 and CDR2: SGHNT and YYREEE (reference sequence). V was pared by 3 bases and J by 6 bases, with 21 bases between.

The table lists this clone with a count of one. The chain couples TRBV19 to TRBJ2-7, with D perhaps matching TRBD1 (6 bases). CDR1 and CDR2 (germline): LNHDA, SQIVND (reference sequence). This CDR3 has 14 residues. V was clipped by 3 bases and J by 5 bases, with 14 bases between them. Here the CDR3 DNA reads TGTGCCAGTAGTATCATAGACAGGTCCGACGAGCAGTACTTC. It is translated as CASSIIDRSDEQYF.

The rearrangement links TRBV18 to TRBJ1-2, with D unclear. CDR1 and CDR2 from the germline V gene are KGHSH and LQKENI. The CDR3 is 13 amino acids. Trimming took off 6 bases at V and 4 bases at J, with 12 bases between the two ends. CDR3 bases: TGTGCCAGCTCCAGATCAGGAATCTATGGCTACACCTTC. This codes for CASSRSGIYGYTF.

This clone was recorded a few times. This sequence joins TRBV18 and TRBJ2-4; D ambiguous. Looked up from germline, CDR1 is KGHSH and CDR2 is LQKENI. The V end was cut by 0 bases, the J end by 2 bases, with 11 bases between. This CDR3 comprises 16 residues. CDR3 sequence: CASSPPSSGSKNIQYF. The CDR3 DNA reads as TGTGCCAGCTCACCACCTAGTTCGGGTTCCAAAAACATTCAGTACTTC.

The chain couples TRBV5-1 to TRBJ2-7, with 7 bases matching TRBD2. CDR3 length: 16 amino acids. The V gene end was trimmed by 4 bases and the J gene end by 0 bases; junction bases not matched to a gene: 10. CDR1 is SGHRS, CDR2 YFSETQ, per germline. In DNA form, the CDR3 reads TGCGCCAGCAGCCCTGGGAAGGGAGGGACCTCCTACGAGCAGTACTTC. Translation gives CASSPGKGGTSYEQYF. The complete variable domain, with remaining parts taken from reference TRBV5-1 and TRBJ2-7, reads KAGVTQTPRYLIKTRGQQVTLSCSPISGHRSVSWYQQTPGQGLQFLFEYFSETQRNKGNFPGRFSGRQFSNSRSEMNVSTLELGDSALYLCASSPGKGGTSYEQYFGPGTRLTVT.